This T cell receptor beta chain was retrieved from a study of cytomegalovirus exposure and HLA in healthy donors. Study background: A later analysis reported the 130 or so validation repertoires used the same platform as the roughly 700 first-cohort repertoires.

Sequencing was performed with immunoSEQ multiplex PCR; in TCRdb, only in-frame clones are kept and a portion is missing. The sample has some 130,000 clones; approximately 89% are singletons. Concerning this clone: Its cognate antigen is unknown.

The CDR3 contains 17 residues. J was trimmed by 3 bases and V by 3 bases; bases with no gene match: 12. Germline V gene lookup returns CDR1 LGHNT and CDR2 FRNRAP. From the 120-subject validation cohort, which was separate from the roughly 710-subject first cohort, the donors were drawn. Study-wide results and caveats: The CMV antigen specificity of three CMV-associated chains was confirmed through in vitro analysis.

The TCR sequence derives from a young woman in good health and CMV-seronegative. Sequenced material: PBMCs. The rearrangement links TRBV12-5 to TRBJ1-1; 8 positions agree with TRBD1. The CDR3 sequence is CASGFLVRQGADTEAFF. CDR3 nucleotide sequence: TGTGCTAGTGGTTTTTTAGTGAGGCAGGGGGCCGACACTGAAGCTTTCTTT.